This entry is about one TCR beta chain. Its antigen is still unknown. CDR1 and CDR2 (germline): LGHNA, YNFKEQ. Between the trimmed V and J ends, which lost 6 bases and 4 bases, there was a span of 16 bases. The CDR3 is made up of 15 amino acids. This sample is part of a study of early stage breast cancer tumors. Broader study findings: Tumors had approximately 2.7-fold higher T cell density than normal breast.

Sequencing used immunoSEQ multiplex PCR; TCRdb keeps in-frame clones, though not all of them. The table shows approximately 14,000 clones, with around 85% occurring only once. Sample: normal breast tissue next to the tumor. The sequence was obtained from a person in their twenties or thirties with breast cancer. The chain employs TRBV4-2 and TRBJ1-3; D gene uncertain. Here the CDR3 reads CASSLNSGRGNTIYF. DNA for the CDR3: TGTGCCAGCAGTCTTAACTCTGGTCGGGGAAACACCATATATTTT.